Sequencing of this TCR beta chain was carried out in a study of molecular identifiers for immune sequencing clone quantification. Study overall: Within a replicate experiment, RNA obtained from either about 21,000 or 97,000 naive CD8 cells was divided into five aliquots, and four of those aliquots were then sequenced.

Worth noting for this clonotype: Its cognate antigen is unknown.

General observations from the study: Amid about a million naive cells, spiked Jurkat TCR RNA from one cell was reportedly still detectable. Clones above 20 RNA copies held over 99% of effector molecules, under 1% in naive cells.

Previously described methods with listed TCR primers produced the bulk TCR libraries. TCRdb recomputed calls from the PCR reads with MiXCR, one row per CDR3 protein. The table includes 97,000 or so distinct CDR3 sequences, around 30% detected once. Deletions cut 3 bases from V and 1 base from J, with 13 bases between. The CDR3 has 16 amino acids. CDR1 is DFQATT and CDR2 is SNEGSKA in the germline V gene (reference sequence). Sequenced: naive CD8+ T cells from blood, with Jurkat cell RNA spiked in. The subset is: FACS-sorted CD8+CD4-CCR7+CD45RA+ naive T cells. The TCR comes from a human donor in good health. Some libraries in this study had Jurkat cell RNA spiked in. The J gene is TRBJ1-6, the V gene TRBV20-1; D possibly corresponds to TRBD1 (5 bases). The CDR3 protein is CSASAWSGSYNSPLHF. The DNA for the CDR3 is TGCAGTGCTAGCGCTTGGTCAGGGTCCTATAATTCACCCCTCCACTTT.